This T cell receptor beta chain was sequenced during a study of radiotherapy plus CTLA-4 blockade in lung cancer. Study in general: In around 17% of patients, objective responses were seen; 25% to 40% had disease control. Notes on the study in general: An expansion of tumor-derived TCR clones occurred in blood after radiotherapy plus ipilimumab. Interferon-beta and early blood T cell clone dynamics reportedly predicted response best.

Those patients who had chemo-refractory metastatic non-small-cell lung cancer were given focal radiation along with CTLA-4 blockade through ipilimumab. Germline CDR1 and CDR2: SGHRS and YFSETQ. V lost 4 bases to trimming and J lost 5 bases; unmatched junction nucleotides: 8. The CDR3 loop spans 14 amino acids. Produced via immunoSEQ multiplex PCR; TCRdb's table is partial and in-frame only. The repertoire includes roughly 63,000 clones, around 74% of them detected once, and about 8.9% sits in the top ten. This clone has a handful of counts. Its target is not known. V is TRBV5-1 and J is TRBJ2-5, with 7 bases matching TRBD2. The source of this sequence is a human donor with non-small cell lung cancer whose response to radiotherapy plus ipilimumab could not be evaluated. This specimen was peripheral blood, taken from a patient treated with radiotherapy plus ipilimumab. CDR3 DNA: TGCGCCAGCAGCACGGGGGGTTTTGGGGAGACCCAGTACTTC. Its protein is CASSTGGFGETQYF. The complete variable domain, with remaining parts taken from reference TRBV5-1 and TRBJ2-5, reads KAGVTQTPRYLIKTRGQQVTLSCSPISGHRSVSWYQQTPGQGLQFLFEYFSETQRNKGNFPGRFSGRQFSNSRSEMNVSTLELGDSALYLCASSTGGFGETQYFGPGTRLLVL.